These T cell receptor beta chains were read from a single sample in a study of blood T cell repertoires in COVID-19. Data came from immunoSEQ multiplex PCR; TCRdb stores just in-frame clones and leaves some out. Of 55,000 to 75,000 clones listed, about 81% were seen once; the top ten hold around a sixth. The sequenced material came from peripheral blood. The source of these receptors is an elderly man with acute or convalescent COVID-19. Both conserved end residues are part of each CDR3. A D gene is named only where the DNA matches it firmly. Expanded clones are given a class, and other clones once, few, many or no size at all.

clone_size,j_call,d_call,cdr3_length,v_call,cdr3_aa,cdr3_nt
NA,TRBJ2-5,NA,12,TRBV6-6,CASSPRQETQYF,TGTGCCAGCAGCCCCCGGCAAGAGACCCAGTACTTC
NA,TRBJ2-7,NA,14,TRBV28,CASRESGTTHEQYF,TGTGCCAGCAGAGAATCCGGGACAACCCACGAGCAGTACTTC
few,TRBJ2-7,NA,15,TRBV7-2,CASSLASGVGVEQYF,TGTGCCAGCAGCTTAGCGTCGGGTGTAGGGGTCGAGCAGTACTTC
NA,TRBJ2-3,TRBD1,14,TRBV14,CASRLGQGADTQYF,TGTGCCAGCAGACTCGGACAGGGGGCAGATACGCAGTATTTT
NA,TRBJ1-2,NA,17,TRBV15,CATSRDGGQRINYGYTF,TGTGCCACCAGCAGAGATGGGGGACAACGGATAAACTATGGCTACACCTTC
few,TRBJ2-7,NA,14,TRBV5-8,CASSLVAGLDEQYF,TGTGCCAGCAGCTTGGTCGCGGGCCTTGACGAGCAGTACTTC
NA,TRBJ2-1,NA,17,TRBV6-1,CASSATPRAGINNEQFF,TGTGCCAGCAGTGCCACCCCCCGAGCGGGCATAAACAATGAGCAGTTCTTC
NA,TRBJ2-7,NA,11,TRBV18,CASSQTYEQYF,TGTGCCAGCTCCCAGACATACGAGCAGTACTTC
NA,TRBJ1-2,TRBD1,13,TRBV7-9,CASSLGQGAGYTF,TGTGCCAGCAGCTTAGGACAGGGGGCAGGCTACACCTTC
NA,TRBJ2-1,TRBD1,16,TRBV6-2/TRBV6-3,CASSYRGPSSYNEQFF,TGTGCCAGCAGTTACAGGGGGCCCAGCTCCTACAATGAGCAGTTCTTC
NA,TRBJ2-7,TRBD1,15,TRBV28,CASSLGTGVSYEQYF,TGTGCCAGCAGTTTAGGGACAGGGGTATCCTACGAGCAGTACTTC
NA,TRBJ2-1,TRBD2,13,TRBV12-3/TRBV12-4,CASSTGGSLEQFF,TGTGCCAGCAGTACGGGGGGGAGTCTTGAGCAGTTCTTC
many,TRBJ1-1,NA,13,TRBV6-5,CASSRGRTTEAFF,TGTGCCAGCAGTCGTGGGAGAACCACTGAAGCTTTCTTT
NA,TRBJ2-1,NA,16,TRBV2,CASRGVGASVGNEQFF,TGTGCCAGCAGGGGGGTCGGGGCTAGCGTGGGCAATGAGCAGTTCTTC
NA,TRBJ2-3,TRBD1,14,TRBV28,CASSLQGQGTPRYF,TGTGCCAGCAGTTTACAGGGACAGGGAACCCCCCGGTATTTT
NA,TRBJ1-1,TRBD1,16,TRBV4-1,CASSQGTGTGSTGAFF,TGCGCCAGCAGCCAAGGCACCGGGACAGGGAGTACGGGAGCTTTCTTT